Listed below are T cell receptor beta chains from one sample, sequenced in a study of T-cell reconstitution after alpha-beta-depleted transplantation in children. TCRdb itself ran the PCR reads through MiXCR, one entry per CDR3 protein. Found here are a few hundred thousand distinct CDR3 sequences, approximately 23% of them singletons; the top ten hold 10% to 11%. This specimen consisted of PBMCs, mostly from graft donor cells, obtained 180 days after TCRalphabeta/CD19-depleted stem cell transplant. The source of these receptors is a male patient younger than 18 who had a stem cell transplant for acute lymphoblastic leukemia, so the T cells may come from the graft donor. Each CDR3 is given with its conserved first and last residue. The D gene is left open where the match is weak. The size field is filled for only some rows; it gives once, few, many or a size class.

j_call,clone_size,v_call,d_call,cdr3_aa,cdr3_nt
TRBJ1-2,few,TRBV4-1,NA,CASSQGVWGGVGYGYTF,TGCGCCAGCAGCCAAGGTGTTTGGGGAGGGGTTGGCTATGGCTACACCTTC
TRBJ2-1,few,TRBV27,NA,CASSYAGDSYNEQFF,TGTGCCAGCAGTTACGCCGGGGACTCCTACAATGAGCAGTTCTTC
TRBJ2-3,NA,TRBV20-1,TRBD1,CSARSGQGLGTQYF,TGCAGTGCTAGAAGTGGACAGGGCTTGGGTACGCAGTATTTT
TRBJ1-5,few,TRBV7-9,NA,CASSSTGTGRPNQPQHF,TGTGCCAGCAGCTCTACGGGTACGGGAAGGCCGAATCAGCCCCAGCATTTT
TRBJ2-7,NA,TRBV25-1,NA,CASSESQGRFYEQYF,TGTGCCAGCAGTGAATCACAGGGGAGGTTCTACGAGCAGTACTTC
TRBJ2-1,once,TRBV5-1,NA,CASSFGRGGCDEQFF,TGCGCCAGCAGCTTTGGTCGGGGAGGATGCGATGAGCAGTTCTTC
TRBJ2-7,many,TRBV5-1,TRBD2,CASSPRTSGNAYEQYF,TGCGCCAGCAGTCCCCGGACTAGCGGCAATGCCTACGAGCAGTACTTC
TRBJ2-3,NA,TRBV14,NA,CASSQYGGPVTQYF,TGTGCCAGCAGCCAGTATGGAGGGCCGGTAACGCAGTATTTT
TRBJ2-3,NA,TRBV5-1,TRBD2,CASSLEPLAGGTDTQYF,TGCGCCAGCAGCTTAGAGCCGTTAGCGGGAGGCACAGATACGCAGTATTTT
TRBJ2-7,NA,TRBV3-1,NA,CASSQDPGYQYEQYF,TGTGCCAGCAGCCAAGATCCGGGATATCAATACGAGCAGTACTTC
TRBJ2-7,few,TRBV12-3/TRBV12-4,TRBD1,CASSSRTGTYEQYF,TGTGCCAGCAGTTCCAGGACAGGGACCTACGAGCAGTACTTC
TRBJ2-3,few,TRBV20-1,NA,CSATGPSPTDTQYF,TGCAGTGCTACGGGGCCTTCACCCACAGATACGCAGTATTTT
TRBJ2-5,NA,TRBV20-1,NA,CSASPATGEGETQYF,TGCAGTGCTAGCCCCGCGACAGGGGAGGGAGAGACCCAGTACTTC
TRBJ2-1,few,TRBV7-9,TRBD2,CASRTSGGATRYNEQFF,TGTGCCAGCAGAACAAGCGGGGGGGCGACGAGGTACAATGAGCAGTTCTTC
TRBJ2-3,few,TRBV5-1,TRBD1,CASSLGDRADTQYF,TGCGCCAGCAGCTTGGGGGACAGGGCAGATACGCAGTATTTT
TRBJ2-1,once,TRBV4-1,TRBD2,CASSHHLLLAGARNEQFF,TGCGCCAGCAGCCACCATCTCCTACTAGCGGGAGCAAGAAATGAGCAGTTCTTC
TRBJ2-7,few,TRBV20-1,TRBD1,CSARSVDRVDEQYF,TGCAGTGCTAGAAGTGTGGACAGGGTCGACGAGCAGTACTTC
TRBJ1-1,NA,TRBV6-1,TRBD1,CASSKRQGWDTEAFF,TGTGCCAGCAGTAAACGACAGGGATGGGACACTGAAGCTTTCTTT
TRBJ2-7,NA,TRBV7-2,TRBD2,CASSLSLLAGGHYEQYF,TGTGCCAGCAGCTTAAGTTTACTAGCGGGAGGGCACTACGAGCAGTACTTC
TRBJ1-1,NA,TRBV5-1,NA,CASSLALRNTEAFF,TGCGCCAGCAGCTTGGCTCTGCGGAACACTGAAGCTTTCTTT
TRBJ1-4,NA,TRBV11-2,NA,CASSPGSDGREKLFF,TGTGCCAGCAGCCCAGGGAGCGATGGAAGGGAAAAACTGTTTTTT
TRBJ2-3,NA,TRBV27,TRBD2,CASSLASGVTDTQYF,TGTGCCAGCAGTTTGGCTAGCGGCGTTACAGATACGCAGTATTTT